This T cell receptor beta chain emerged from a study of blood T cells in healthy people across ages. Background on the study: About one barcoded beta molecule per two T cells was the capture yield of template switching.

This clonotype was picked up many times. Its antigen is still unknown. A J-beta primer mix and a sample-barcoded 5' primer were used in a second PCR of about 7 to 12 cycles. TCRdb recomputed calls from the 5' RACE reads with MiXCR, one row per CDR3 protein. The sample holds about 900,000 distinct CDR3 sequences, around 48% seen once. The V and J ends lost 2 bases and 1 base respectively, with 11 bases between them. This CDR3 has 15 amino acids. Germline V lookup: CDR1 SGHTA, CDR2 FQGNSA. Study observations and caveats: More naive CD4+ cells and higher diversity marked long-lived donors relative to aged donors.

Material: blood. The chain couples TRBV7-2 to TRBJ1-1; D is possibly TRBD1 (6 bases). The origin of this receptor is a man younger than 40 in good health. Here the CDR3 reads CASSLNPGANTEAFF. For the CDR3, the DNA is TGTGCCAGCAGCTTAAATCCGGGGGCGAACACTGAAGCTTTCTTT.